The rows below give T cell receptor beta chains drawn from one sample of a study of blood T cell repertoires in COVID-19. Profiled with immunoSEQ multiplex PCR; TCRdb holds only in-frame clones, not every one. Found here are some 190,000 clones, 70% to 85% of them singletons; the top ten hold about an eighth. Sequencing was done on a sample of peripheral blood. Source of these receptors: a woman aged 50 to 65 with acute or convalescent COVID-19. The CDR3 runs from the conserved cysteine through the conserved F or W. Fields, in order: J gene, V gene, D gene, clone size, CDR3 length, CDR3 protein, CDR3 DNA. The D gene is left open where the match is weak. Only part of the rows carry a size: once, few, many, or a class if the clone is expanded.

>TRBJ2-7|TRBV28|TRBD1|NA|13
CASRDRGPYEQYF
TGTGCCAGCAGGGACAGGGGTCCCTACGAGCAGTACTTC
>TRBJ2-7|TRBV5-8|TRBD1|NA|16
CASSFNTGVQIYEQYF
TGTGCCAGCAGCTTCAACACAGGGGTCCAGATCTACGAGCAGTACTTC
>TRBJ2-4|TRBV6-2/TRBV6-3|NA|NA|11
CASSGWALKYF
TGTGCCAGCAGTGGATGGGCCTTAAAGTACTTC
>TRBJ1-1|TRBV29-1|NA|NA|13
CSAVDFRDTEAFF
TGCAGCGCCGTGGACTTTCGCGACACTGAAGCTTTCTTT
>TRBJ2-1|TRBV5-1|TRBD2|once|17
CASSLNSGSGLGNEQFF
TGCGCCAGCAGCTTGAACAGCGGGAGCGGGTTGGGAAATGAGCAGTTCTTC
>TRBJ1-1|TRBV6-2/TRBV6-3|TRBD1|few|16
CASSSPPGTGNTEAFF
TGTGCCAGCAGTTCCCCCCCCGGGACAGGGAACACTGAAGCTTTCTTT
>TRBJ2-3|TRBV6-1|TRBD2|NA|17
CASSERSGGASTDTQYF
TGTGCCAGCAGTGAACGGAGCGGGGGGGCGAGCACAGATACGCAGTATTTT
>TRBJ2-3|TRBV27|NA|NA|15
CASSLGGRRTDTQYF
TGTGCCAGCAGTTTAGGCGGTCGGCGCACAGATACGCAGTATTTT
>TRBJ2-7|TRBV19|TRBD1|NA|14
CASSLGQGGYEQYF
TGTGCCAGTAGTCTCGGACAGGGGGGCTACGAGCAGTACTTC
>TRBJ2-1|TRBV9|TRBD2|NA|20
CASSVGTSGRVVLSYNEQFF
TGTGCCAGCAGCGTAGGGACTAGCGGGAGGGTGGTCCTTTCCTACAATGAGCAGTTCTTC